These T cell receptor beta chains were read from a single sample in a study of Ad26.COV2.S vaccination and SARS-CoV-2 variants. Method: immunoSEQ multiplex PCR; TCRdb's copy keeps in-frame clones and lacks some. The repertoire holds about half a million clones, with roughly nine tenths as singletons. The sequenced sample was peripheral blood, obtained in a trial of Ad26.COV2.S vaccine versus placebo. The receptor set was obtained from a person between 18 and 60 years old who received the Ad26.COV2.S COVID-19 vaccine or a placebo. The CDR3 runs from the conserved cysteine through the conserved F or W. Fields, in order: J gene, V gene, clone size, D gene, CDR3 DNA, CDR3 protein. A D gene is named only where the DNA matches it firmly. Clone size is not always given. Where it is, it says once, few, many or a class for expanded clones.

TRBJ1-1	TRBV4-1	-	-	TGCGCCAGCAGCCAAGATCCGTTGCCGGGGGACACTGAAGCTTTCTTT	CASSQDPLPGDTEAFF
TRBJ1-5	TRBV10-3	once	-	TGTGCCATCAGTGCAGGGGCCGACAAAAATAGCAATCAGCCCCAGCATTTT	CAISAGADKNSNQPQHF
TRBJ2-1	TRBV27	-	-	TGTGCCAGCAGTTTATTGGGTAATGAGCAGTTCTTC	CASSLLGNEQFF
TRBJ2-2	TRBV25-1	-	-	TGTGCCAGCAGTGAATCCCGGGGCACCGGGGAGCTGTTTTTT	CASSESRGTGELFF
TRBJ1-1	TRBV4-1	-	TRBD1	TGCGCCAGCAGCCTACTGGACAGGGTGAGGGCTGAAGCTTTCTTT	CASSLLDRVRAEAFF
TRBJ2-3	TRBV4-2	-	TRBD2	TGTGCCAGCAGCCAAGATTCCGCGGGAGGAGGAGATACGCAGTATTTT	CASSQDSAGGGDTQYF
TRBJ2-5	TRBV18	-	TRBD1	TGTGCCAGCTCATATCGACAGGGGGCCCAAGGAGAGACCCAGTACTTC	CASSYRQGAQGETQYF
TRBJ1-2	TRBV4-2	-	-	TGTGCCAGCAGCCAAGCCTTCATAGATGGCTACACCTTC	CASSQAFIDGYTF
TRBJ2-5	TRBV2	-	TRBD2	TGTGCCAGCAGTTTAACTGGACTAGCGGGGGGAAAAGAGACCCAGTACTTC	CASSLTGLAGGKETQYF
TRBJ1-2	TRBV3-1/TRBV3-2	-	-	TGTGCCAGCAGCCAAGAGGGAGTCTATGGCTACACCTTC	CASSQEGVYGYTF
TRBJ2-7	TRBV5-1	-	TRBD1	TGCGCCAGCAGCACCTCGGGACAGGGCCCCTACGAGCAGTACTTC	CASSTSGQGPYEQYF
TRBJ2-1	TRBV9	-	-	TGTGCCAGCAGCGTAGGTCCGACCTCCTACAATGAGCAGTTCTTC	CASSVGPTSYNEQFF
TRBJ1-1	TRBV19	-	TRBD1	TGTGCCAGTAGTCCAGGGGGCTACGAAGCTTTCTTT	CASSPGGYEAFF
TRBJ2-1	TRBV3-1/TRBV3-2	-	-	TGTGCCAGCAGCCATCTTGATCGCGAGAGCCACCCGCAGTTCTTC	CASSHLDRESHPQFF
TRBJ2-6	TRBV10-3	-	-	TGTGCCATCACCCAGGAGACTGGGGCCAACGTCCTGACTTTC	CAITQETGANVLTF
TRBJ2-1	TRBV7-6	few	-	TGTGCCAGCAGCTTAGCGCTGTCTAATGAGCAGTTCTTC	CASSLALSNEQFF
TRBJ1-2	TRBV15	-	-	TGTGCCACCACCCCGGGGGCAGCCAATCTACCCTCAAGGAACAGCTCCTTC	CATTPGAANLPSRNSSF
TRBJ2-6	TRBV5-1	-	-	TGCGCCAGCAGCTTGGTTCTTACACGGAACTCTGGGGCCAACGTCCTGACTTTC	CASSLVLTRNSGANVLTF
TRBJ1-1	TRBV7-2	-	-	TGTGCCAGCACAGGGTTTGAAGCTTTCTTT	CASTGFEAFF
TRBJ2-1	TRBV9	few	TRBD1	TGTGCCAGCAGCGAGGGACAGGGGTACAATGAGCAGTTCTTC	CASSEGQGYNEQFF
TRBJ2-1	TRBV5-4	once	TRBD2	TGTGCCAGCAGCGCCCTAGCGGGGGGAGGCAATGAGCAGTTCTTC	CASSALAGGGNEQFF
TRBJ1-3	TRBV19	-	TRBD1	TGTGCCAGTAGTACTCGCGACAGGGGCCGAAACACCATATATTTT	CASSTRDRGRNTIYF
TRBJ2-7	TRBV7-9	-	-	TGTGCCAGCAGCTTCCCAGGGGACCTCTACGAGCAGTACTTC	CASSFPGDLYEQYF
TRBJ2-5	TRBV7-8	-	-	TGTGCCAGCAGCTTAGCCAAAAACTGGAAACTGCAAGAGACCCAGTACTTC	CASSLAKNWKLQETQYF
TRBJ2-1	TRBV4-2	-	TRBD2	TGTGCCAGCAGCCAATTACCAATACGCGGGCTAGCGGGGAGTTACAATGAGCAGTTCTTC	CASSQLPIRGLAGSYNEQFF
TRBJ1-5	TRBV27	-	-	TGTGCCAGCAGTTTTACCGTCCATCAGCCCCAGCATTTT	CASSFTVHQPQHF
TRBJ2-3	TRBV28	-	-	TGTGCCAGCAGTTCTGGGGGGTACGGGATTAGCACAGATACGCAGTATTTT	CASSSGGYGISTDTQYF
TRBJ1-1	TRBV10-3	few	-	TGTGCCATCAGTGAACAGGGAGGGATCACTGAAGCTTTCTTT	CAISEQGGITEAFF
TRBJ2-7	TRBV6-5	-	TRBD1	TGTGCCAGCAGTTTGGTGACAGGGGCCTACGAGCAGTACTTC	CASSLVTGAYEQYF
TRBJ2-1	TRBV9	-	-	TGTGCCAGCAGCTTGCGACTTGATTCCTCCTACAATGAGCAGTTCTTC	CASSLRLDSSYNEQFF
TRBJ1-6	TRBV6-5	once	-	TGTGCCAGCAGTCCTGAGACAGTATATAATTCACCCCTCCACTTT	CASSPETVYNSPLHF
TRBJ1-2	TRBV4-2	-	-	TGTGCCAGCAGCCAAGATAGGGGAAGGTGGTATGGCTACACCTTC	CASSQDRGRWYGYTF
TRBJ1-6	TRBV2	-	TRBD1	TGTGCCAGCAGTGACGGGACAGGCGTTTCACCCCTCCACTTT	CASSDGTGVSPLHF
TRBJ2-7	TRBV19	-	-	TGTGCCAGTAGTATGAGGAGGGGCTACGAGCAGTACTTC	CASSMRRGYEQYF
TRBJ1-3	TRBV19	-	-	TGTGCCAGTACGGAGTCTGGAAACACCATATATTTT	CASTESGNTIYF
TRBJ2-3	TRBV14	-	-	TGTGCCAGCAGCCAACAGGGAGGCGCAGATACGCAGTATTTT	CASSQQGGADTQYF
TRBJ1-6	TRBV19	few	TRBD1	TGTGCCAGTAGCCCGGACAGGGGGCCTCCACCCCTCCACTTT	CASSPDRGPPPLHF
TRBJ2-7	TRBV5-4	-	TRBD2	TGTGCCAGCAGCTTTGGACTAGCTGCCGAGCAGTACTTC	CASSFGLAAEQYF
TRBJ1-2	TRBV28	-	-	TGTGCCAGCAGTTTCGCAAACCGGCCCGCTAACTATGGCTACACCTTC	CASSFANRPANYGYTF
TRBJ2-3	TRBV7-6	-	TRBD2	TGTGCCAGCGCCAGTGGGGTAGCGGGGGCTGGGGATACGCAGTATTTT	CASASGVAGAGDTQYF
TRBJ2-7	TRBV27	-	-	TGTGCCAGCAGTTTGGGGGTTTCACGCGAGCAGTACTTC	CASSLGVSREQYF
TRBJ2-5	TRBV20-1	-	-	TGCAGTGCTTTGGGGGAGACCCAGTACTTC	CSALGETQYF
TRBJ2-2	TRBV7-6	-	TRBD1	TGTGCCAGCAGCCTCACAGGGGCTGGCGGGGAGCTGTTTTTT	CASSLTGAGGELFF
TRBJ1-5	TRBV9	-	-	TGTGCCAGCAGCGCGACAGGCTTCATTGGGCCCCAGCATTTT	CASSATGFIGPQHF
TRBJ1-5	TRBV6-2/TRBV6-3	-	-	TGTGCCAGCAGTTCACCAGGGATGAGGGATCAGCCCCAGCATTTT	CASSSPGMRDQPQHF
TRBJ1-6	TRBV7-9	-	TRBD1	TGTGCCAGCAGCTCCCCTGTTCTGGGACAGGGCAGTGCGTCACCCCTCCACTTT	CASSSPVLGQGSASPLHF
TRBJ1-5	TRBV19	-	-	TGTGCCAGTAATCCAGGGGCCGGCAATCAGCCCCAGCATTTT	CASNPGAGNQPQHF
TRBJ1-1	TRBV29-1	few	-	TGCAGAGTGAGCAGGAACACTGAAGCTTTCTTT	CRVSRNTEAFF
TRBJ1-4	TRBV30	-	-	TGTGCCTGGAGCAACACAACTAGGGTCTCCTATGAAAAACTGTTTTTT	CAWSNTTRVSYEKLFF
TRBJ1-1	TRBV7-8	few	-	TGTGCCAGCAGCTTAGCAATAACGCTGAACACTGAAGCTTTCTTT	CASSLAITLNTEAFF
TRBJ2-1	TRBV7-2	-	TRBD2	TGTGCCAGCGCCCTTCGCCAGCGGGGGGGCTCTAGCTCCTACAATGAGCAGTTCTTC	CASALRQRGGSSSYNEQFF
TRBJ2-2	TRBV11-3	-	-	TGTGCCAGCAGCCCTCGGAACACCGGGGAGCTGTTTTTT	CASSPRNTGELFF
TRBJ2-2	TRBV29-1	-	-	TGCAGCGTCGACAGACGGCCGCAAGGGGGGGAGCTGTTTTTT	CSVDRRPQGGELFF
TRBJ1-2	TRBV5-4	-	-	TGTGCCAGCAGCGAGTTTTTAATCCCCTCTAACTATGGCTACACCTTC	CASSEFLIPSNYGYTF
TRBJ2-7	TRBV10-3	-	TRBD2	TGTGCCATCAGTGAGTGGGCTAGCGGGAGCTACGAGCAGTACTTC	CAISEWASGSYEQYF
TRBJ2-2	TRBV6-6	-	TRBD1	TGTGCCAGCAGCCCTCGGGACAGGGGGCTCACCGGGGAGCTGTTTTTT	CASSPRDRGLTGELFF
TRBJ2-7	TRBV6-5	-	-	TGTGCCAGCAGTTACTCACCAGCGAACTACGAGCAGTACTTC	CASSYSPANYEQYF
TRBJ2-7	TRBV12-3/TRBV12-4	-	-	TGTGCCAGCAGAGTTTTGGGGTACGAGCAGTACTTC	CASRVLGYEQYF
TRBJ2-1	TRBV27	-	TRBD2	TGTGCCAGCAGTTTATGGGCTAGCGGGGGCGATGAGCAGTTCTTC	CASSLWASGGDEQFF
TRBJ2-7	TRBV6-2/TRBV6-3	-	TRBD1	TGTGCCAGCACCCCCTGGGGACAGGGAAGATTCTACGAGCAGTACTTC	CASTPWGQGRFYEQYF